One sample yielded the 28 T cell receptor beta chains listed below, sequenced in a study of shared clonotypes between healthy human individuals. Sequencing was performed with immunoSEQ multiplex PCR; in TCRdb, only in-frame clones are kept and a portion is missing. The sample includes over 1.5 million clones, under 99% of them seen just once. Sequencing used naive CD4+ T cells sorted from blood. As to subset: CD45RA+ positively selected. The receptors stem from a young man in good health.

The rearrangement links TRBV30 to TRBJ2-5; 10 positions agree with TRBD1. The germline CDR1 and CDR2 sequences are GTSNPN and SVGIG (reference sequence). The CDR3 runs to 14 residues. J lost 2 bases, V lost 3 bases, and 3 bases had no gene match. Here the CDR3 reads CAWSLDRGQETQYF. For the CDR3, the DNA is TGTGCCTGGAGCCTGGACAGGGGGCAAGAGACCCAGTACTTC.

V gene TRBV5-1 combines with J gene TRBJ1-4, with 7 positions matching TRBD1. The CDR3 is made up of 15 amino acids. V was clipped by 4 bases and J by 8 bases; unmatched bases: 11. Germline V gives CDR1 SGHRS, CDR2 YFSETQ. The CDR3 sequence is CASSRPDRIGEKLFF. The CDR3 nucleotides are TGCGCCAGCAGCCGCCCGGACAGGATAGGGGAAAAACTGTTTTTT.

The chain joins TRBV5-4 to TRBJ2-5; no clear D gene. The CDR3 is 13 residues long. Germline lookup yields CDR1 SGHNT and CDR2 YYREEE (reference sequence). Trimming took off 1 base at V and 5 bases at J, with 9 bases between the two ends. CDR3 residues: CASSLWVGETQYF. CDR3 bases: TGTGCCAGCAGCTTGTGGGTTGGGGAGACCCAGTACTTC.

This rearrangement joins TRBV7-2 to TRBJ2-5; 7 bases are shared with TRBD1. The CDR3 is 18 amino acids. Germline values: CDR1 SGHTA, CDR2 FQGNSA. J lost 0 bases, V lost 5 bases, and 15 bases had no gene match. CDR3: CASSQTGALLGHQETQYF. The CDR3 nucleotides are TGTGCCAGCAGCCAAACAGGGGCCCTCCTCGGCCACCAAGAGACCCAGTACTTC.

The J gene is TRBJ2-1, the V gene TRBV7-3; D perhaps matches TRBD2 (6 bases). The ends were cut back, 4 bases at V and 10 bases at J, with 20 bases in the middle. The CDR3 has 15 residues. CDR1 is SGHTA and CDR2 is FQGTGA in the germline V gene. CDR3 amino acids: CASSSHLGRGSEQFF. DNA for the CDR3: TGTGCCAGCAGCTCCCATTTGGGACGGGGGTCCGAGCAGTTCTTC.

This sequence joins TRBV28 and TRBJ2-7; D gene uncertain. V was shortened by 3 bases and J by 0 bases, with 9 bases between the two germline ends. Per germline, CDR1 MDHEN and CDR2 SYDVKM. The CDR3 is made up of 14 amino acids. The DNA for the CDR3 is TGTGCCAGCAGTTTGGTCAGGTCCTCCTACGAGCAGTACTTC. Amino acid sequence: CASSLVRSSYEQYF.

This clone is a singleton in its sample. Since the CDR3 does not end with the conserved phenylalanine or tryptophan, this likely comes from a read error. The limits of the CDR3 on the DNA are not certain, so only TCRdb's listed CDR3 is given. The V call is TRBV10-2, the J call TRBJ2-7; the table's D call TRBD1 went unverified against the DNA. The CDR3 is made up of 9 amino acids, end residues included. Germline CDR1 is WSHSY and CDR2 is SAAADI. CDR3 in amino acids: CASSLSQGP.

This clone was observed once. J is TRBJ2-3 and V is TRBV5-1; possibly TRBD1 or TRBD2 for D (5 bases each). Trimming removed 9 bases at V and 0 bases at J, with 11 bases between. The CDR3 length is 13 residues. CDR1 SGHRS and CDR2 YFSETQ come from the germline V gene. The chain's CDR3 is CATGDGSTDTQYF. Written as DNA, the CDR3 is TGCGCCACCGGGGACGGGAGCACAGATACGCAGTATTTT.

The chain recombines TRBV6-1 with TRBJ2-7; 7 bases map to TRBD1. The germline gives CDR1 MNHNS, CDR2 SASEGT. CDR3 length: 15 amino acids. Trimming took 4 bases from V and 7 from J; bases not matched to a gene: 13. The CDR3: CASSAPTGTTQEQYF. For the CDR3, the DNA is TGTGCCAGCAGTGCACCGACAGGGACGACTCAGGAGCAGTACTTC.

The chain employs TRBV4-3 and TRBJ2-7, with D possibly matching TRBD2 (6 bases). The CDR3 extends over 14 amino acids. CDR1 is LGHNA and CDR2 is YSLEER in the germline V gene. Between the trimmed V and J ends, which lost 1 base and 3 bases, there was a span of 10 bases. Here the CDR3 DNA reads TGCGCCAGCAGCCAAGTCCCAGCGGGCTACGAGCAGTACTTC. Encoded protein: CASSQVPAGYEQYF.

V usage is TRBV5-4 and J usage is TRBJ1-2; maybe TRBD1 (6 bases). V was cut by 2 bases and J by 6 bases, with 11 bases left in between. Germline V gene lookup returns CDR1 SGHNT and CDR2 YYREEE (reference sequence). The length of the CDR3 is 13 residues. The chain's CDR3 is CASSLQGLDGYTF. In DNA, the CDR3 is TGTGCCAGCAGCTTACAGGGATTGGATGGCTACACCTTC. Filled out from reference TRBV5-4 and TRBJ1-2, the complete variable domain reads ETGVTQSPTHLIKTRGQQVTLRCSSQSGHNTVSWYQQALGQGPQFIFQYYREEENGRGNFPPRFSGLQFPNYSSELNVNALELDDSALYLCASSLQGLDGYTFGSGTRLTVV.

The CDR3 reads CASSYLGQGGNQPQHF. CDR3 DNA: TGTGCCAGCAGTTACTTGGGACAGGGAGGCAATCAGCCCCAGCATTTT. The chain uses TRBV7-8 and TRBJ1-5; 9 nucleotides agree with TRBD1. The CDR3 contains 16 residues. The V gene end was trimmed by 6 bases and the J gene end by 2 bases; junction bases not matched to a gene: 8. CDR1 is SGHVS, CDR2 FQNEAQ, per germline.

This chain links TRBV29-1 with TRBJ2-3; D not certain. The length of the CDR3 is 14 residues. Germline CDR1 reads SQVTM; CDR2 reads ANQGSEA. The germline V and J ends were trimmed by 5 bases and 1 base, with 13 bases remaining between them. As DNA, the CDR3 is TGCAGCGTTCTAGTAGGCTGGGGCACAGATACGCAGTATTTT. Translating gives CSVLVGWGTDTQYF.

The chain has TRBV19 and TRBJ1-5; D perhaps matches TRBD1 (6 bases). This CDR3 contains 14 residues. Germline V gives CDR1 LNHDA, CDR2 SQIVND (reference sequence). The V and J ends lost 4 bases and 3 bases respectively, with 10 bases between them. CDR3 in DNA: TGTGCCAGTAGTAGGGGGCTTATCAATCAGCCCCAGCATTTT. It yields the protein CASSRGLINQPQHF.

CDR3 DNA sequence: TGTGCCAGCAGTCCGGGACAGGGGCTTGGGTACGAGCAGTACTTC. Translating it yields CASSPGQGLGYEQYF. The rearrangement links TRBV27 to TRBJ2-7, with 10 bases aligning to TRBD1. V shed 5 bases, J shed 4 bases, and the junction held 8 bases outside the gene matches. Germline V gene sequence: CDR1 MNHEY, CDR2 SMNVEV (reference sequence). The CDR3 contains 15 residues.

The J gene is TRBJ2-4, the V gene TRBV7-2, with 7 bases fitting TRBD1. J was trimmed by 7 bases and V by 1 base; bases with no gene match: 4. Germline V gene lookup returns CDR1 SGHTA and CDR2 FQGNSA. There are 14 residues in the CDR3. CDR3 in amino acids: CASSLETGSNIQYF. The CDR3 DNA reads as TGTGCCAGCAGCTTAGAGACAGGGAGCAACATTCAGTACTTC.

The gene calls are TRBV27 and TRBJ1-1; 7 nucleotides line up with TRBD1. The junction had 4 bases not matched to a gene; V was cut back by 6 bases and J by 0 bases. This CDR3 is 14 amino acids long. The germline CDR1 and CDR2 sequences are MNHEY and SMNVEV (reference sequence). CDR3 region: CASSDRALNTEAFF. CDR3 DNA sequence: TGTGCCAGCAGCGACAGGGCTTTGAACACTGAAGCTTTCTTT.

The CDR3 loop is CSVTAGRATGAFGITSGIYNEQFF. The CDR3 coding sequence is TGCAGCGTTACCGCGGGGAGGGCGACAGGCGCCTTTGGCATAACTAGCGGGATCTACAATGAGCAGTTCTTC. The chain is built from TRBV29-1 and TRBJ2-1, with 10 bases identical to TRBD2. The CDR3 is 24 residues long. Per the germline V gene, CDR1 is SQVTM and CDR2 is ANQGSEA. V lost 5 bases and J lost 3; bases outside the gene matches: 34.

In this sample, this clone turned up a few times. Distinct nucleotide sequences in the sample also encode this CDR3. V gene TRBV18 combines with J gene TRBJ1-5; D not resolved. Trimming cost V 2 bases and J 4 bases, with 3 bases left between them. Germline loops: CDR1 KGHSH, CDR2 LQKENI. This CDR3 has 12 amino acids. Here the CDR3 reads CASSPGNQPQHF. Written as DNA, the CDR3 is TGTGCCAGCTCACCAGGAAATCAGCCCCAGCATTTT.

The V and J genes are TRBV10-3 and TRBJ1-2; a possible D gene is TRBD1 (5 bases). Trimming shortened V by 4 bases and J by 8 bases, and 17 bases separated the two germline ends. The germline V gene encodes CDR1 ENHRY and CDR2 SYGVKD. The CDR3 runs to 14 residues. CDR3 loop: CAISGFSDTRGYTF. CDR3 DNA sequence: TGTGCCATCAGTGGATTCTCGGACACCCGGGGCTACACCTTC.

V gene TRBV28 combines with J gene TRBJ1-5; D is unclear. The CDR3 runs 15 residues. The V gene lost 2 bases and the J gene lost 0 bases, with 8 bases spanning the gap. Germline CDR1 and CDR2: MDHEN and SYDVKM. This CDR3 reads CASSLQPYSNQPQHF. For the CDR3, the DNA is TGTGCCAGCAGTTTACAGCCTTATAGCAATCAGCCCCAGCATTTT.

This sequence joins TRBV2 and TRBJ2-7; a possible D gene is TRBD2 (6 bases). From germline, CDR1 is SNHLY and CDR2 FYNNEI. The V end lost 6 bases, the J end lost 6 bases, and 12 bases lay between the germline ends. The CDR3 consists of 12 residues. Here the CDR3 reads CASREGRPEQYF. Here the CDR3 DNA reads TGTGCCAGCAGGGAGGGGCGGCCCGAGCAGTACTTC.

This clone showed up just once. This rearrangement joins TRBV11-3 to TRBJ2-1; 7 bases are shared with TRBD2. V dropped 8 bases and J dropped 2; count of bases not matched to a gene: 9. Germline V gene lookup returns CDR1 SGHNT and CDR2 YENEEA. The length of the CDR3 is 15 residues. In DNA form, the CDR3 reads TGTGCCAGCGGATCCGGAGGACTAGCCTACAATGAGCAGTTCTTC. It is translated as CASGSGGLAYNEQFF.

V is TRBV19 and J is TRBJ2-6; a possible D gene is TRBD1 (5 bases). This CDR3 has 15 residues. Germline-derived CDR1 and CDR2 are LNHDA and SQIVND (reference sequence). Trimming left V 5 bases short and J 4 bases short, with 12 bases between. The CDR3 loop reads CASSSTGSGANVLTF. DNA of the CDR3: TGTGCCAGTAGTTCAACAGGCTCCGGGGCCAACGTCCTGACTTTC.

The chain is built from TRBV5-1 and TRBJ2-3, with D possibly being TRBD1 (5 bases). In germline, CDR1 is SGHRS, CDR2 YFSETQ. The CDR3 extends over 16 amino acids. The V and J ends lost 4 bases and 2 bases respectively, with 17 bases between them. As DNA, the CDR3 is TGCGCCAGCAGCCTTAGACAGCTTATCAACACAGATACGCAGTATTTT. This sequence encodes CASSLRQLINTDTQYF. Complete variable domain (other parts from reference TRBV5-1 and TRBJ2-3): KAGVTQTPRYLIKTRGQQVTLSCSPISGHRSVSWYQQTPGQGLQFLFEYFSETQRNKGNFPGRFSGRQFSNSRSEMNVSTLELGDSALYLCASSLRQLINTDTQYFGPGTRLTVL.

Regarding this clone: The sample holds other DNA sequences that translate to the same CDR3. The CDR3 sequence: CASSRDRSYEQYF. The CDR3 DNA reads TGTGCCAGCTCTCGGGACAGGAGCTACGAGCAGTACTTC. V and J are TRBV18 and TRBJ2-7; 8 bases map to TRBD1. Germline V gene lookup returns CDR1 KGHSH and CDR2 LQKENI. This CDR3 spans 13 amino acids. J gave up 3 bases and V 6 bases, and 4 bases lay outside the gene matches.

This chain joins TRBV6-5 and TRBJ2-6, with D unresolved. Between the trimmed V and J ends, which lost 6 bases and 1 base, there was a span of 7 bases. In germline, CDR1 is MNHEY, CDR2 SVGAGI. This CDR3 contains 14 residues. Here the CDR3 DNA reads TGTGCCAGCAGCGATTGGTCTGGGGCCAACGTCCTGACTTTC. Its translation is CASSDWSGANVLTF.

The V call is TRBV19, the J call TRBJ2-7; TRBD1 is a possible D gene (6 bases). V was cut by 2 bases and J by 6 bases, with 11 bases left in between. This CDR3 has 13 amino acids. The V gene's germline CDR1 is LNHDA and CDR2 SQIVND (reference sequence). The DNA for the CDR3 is TGTGCCAGTAGTATAAGGGGGACCCCCGAGCAGTACTTC. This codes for CASSIRGTPEQYF. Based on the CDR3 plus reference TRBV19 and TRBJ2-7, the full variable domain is DGGITQSPKYLFRKEGQNVTLSCEQNLNHDAMYWYRQDPGQGLRLIYYSQIVNDFQKGDIAEGYSVSREKKESFPLTVTSAQKNPTAFYLCASSIRGTPEQYFGPGTRLTVT.